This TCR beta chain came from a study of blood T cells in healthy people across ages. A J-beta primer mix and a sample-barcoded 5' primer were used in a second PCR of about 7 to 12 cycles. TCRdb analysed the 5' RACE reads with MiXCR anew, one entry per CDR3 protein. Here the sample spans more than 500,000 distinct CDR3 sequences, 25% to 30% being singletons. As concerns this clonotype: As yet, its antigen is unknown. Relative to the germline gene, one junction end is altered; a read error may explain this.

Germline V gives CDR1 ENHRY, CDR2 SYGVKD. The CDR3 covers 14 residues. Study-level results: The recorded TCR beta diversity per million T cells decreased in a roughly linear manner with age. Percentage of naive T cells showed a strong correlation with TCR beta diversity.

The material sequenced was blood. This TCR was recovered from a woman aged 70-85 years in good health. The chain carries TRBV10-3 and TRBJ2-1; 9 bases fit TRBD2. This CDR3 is CAISGGGAYNEQFF. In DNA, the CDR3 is TGTGCCATCAGTGGCGGGGGGGCCTATAATGAGCAGTTCTTC.